The clone carrying this T cell receptor beta chain was found many times. Its specificity is not known. The data originate from a study of T cells in Graves' hyperthyroidism and ophthalmopathy. Study conclusions and caveats: Progression to ophthalmopathy was predicted a median of roughly 6.5 months early.

It was RNA transcripts that yielded the amplified TCR beta CDR3 regions. RT-PCR in the first round (using the HTBI primer set) targeted the TCR CDR3. TCRdb used MiXCR to reprocess the multiplex PCR reads, holding one entry per CDR3 protein. The sample contains a few hundred thousand distinct CDR3 sequences, roughly a sixth of which appear only once. The CDR3 contains 14 residues. Germline V gene lookup returns CDR1 MNHNS and CDR2 SASEGT. Trimming took 4 bases from V and 4 from J, leaving 12 bases between them. The V call is TRBV6-1, the J call TRBJ2-3; D may be TRBD2 (6 bases). Sequencing was carried out using blood. The clonotype was recovered from a woman in her thirties or forties with Graves' ophthalmopathy. The CDR3 loop is CASSAAGSSDTQYF. For the CDR3, the DNA is TGTGCCAGCAGTGCCGCCGGGAGTTCAGATACGCAGTATTTT.